The rows below give T cell receptor beta chains drawn from one sample of a study of CD8+ T cells in alopecia areata. Libraries were prepared by immunoSEQ multiplex PCR; TCRdb keeps only in-frame clonotypes and omits some of them. The table shows more than 140,000 clones, with 70% to 90% occurring only once. Sequenced here: CD8+ T cells sorted from blood, sampled at week 4, from a patient treated with tofacitinib. Source of these receptors: a human donor with alopecia areata. Each CDR3 is given with its conserved first and last residue. A D gene is named only where the DNA matches it firmly. Clone size is stated in some rows and not others, as once, few, many or a class when expanded.

d_gene,abundance,v_gene,j_gene,CDR3aa,CDR3nt
.,once,TRBV7-9,TRBJ1-1,CASREVSSAFF,TGTGCCAGCAGAGAGGTGAGCTCAGCTTTCTTT
.,.,TRBV30,TRBJ1-3,CACDQGSGNTIYF,TGTGCCTGCGACCAGGGCTCTGGAAACACCATATATTTT
TRBD1,.,TRBV30,TRBJ2-7,CAWSEGQGLYEQYF,TGTGCCTGGAGTGAGGGACAGGGGCTGTACGAGCAGTACTTC
TRBD1,few,TRBV12-5,TRBJ2-4,CASGLVLGDSKNIQYF,TGTGCTAGTGGTTTGGTACTGGGGGACAGCAAAAACATTCAGTACTTC
.,once,TRBV15,TRBJ2-5,CATSRLPSQETQYF,TGTGCCACCAGCAGATTACCGTCCCAAGAGACCCAGTACTTC
TRBD1,.,TRBV5-1,TRBJ2-7,CASSPSGTGTGVYEQYF,TGCGCCAGCAGCCCATCTGGAACCGGGACAGGGGTCTACGAGCAGTACTTC
.,.,TRBV29-1,TRBJ2-1,CSVEGQVTTNEQFF,TGCAGCGTTGAAGGGCAGGTAACCACGAATGAGCAGTTCTTC
.,.,TRBV29-1,TRBJ1-4,CSAKSDKKPKLFF,TGCAGCGCCAAGTCAGACAAAAAACCAAAACTGTTTTTT
.,.,TRBV25-1,TRBJ2-2,CASSEGVGWNTGELFF,TGTGCCAGCAGTGAAGGGGTAGGATGGAACACCGGGGAGCTGTTTTTT
.,.,TRBV29-1,TRBJ1-4,CSVIGIGGEKLFF,TGCAGCGTTATCGGGATCGGCGGTGAAAAACTGTTTTTT
.,.,TRBV27,TRBJ2-7,CASSPSSSYEQYF,TGTGCCAGCAGTCCAAGCAGCTCCTACGAGCAGTACTTC
TRBD1,.,TRBV7-6,TRBJ2-7,CASSPRTGPLHEQYF,TGTGCCAGCAGCCCTCGGACAGGGCCTCTCCACGAGCAGTACTTC
.,.,TRBV29-1,TRBJ2-1,CSVADAGEQFF,TGCAGCGTTGCGGACGCCGGGGAGCAGTTCTTC
.,.,TRBV27,TRBJ2-2,CASRTRSTNTGELFF,TGTGCCAGCAGGACGAGGTCAACCAACACCGGGGAGCTGTTTTTT
.,.,TRBV25-1,TRBJ2-2,CASRRDNTGELFF,TGTGCCAGCAGGAGAGATAACACCGGGGAGCTGTTTTTT
TRBD2,.,TRBV6-4,TRBJ2-3,CASSDSGGADTQYF,TGTGCCAGCAGTGACTCCGGGGGGGCAGATACGCAGTATTTT
.,few,TRBV7-9,TRBJ2-2,CASIGTVNTGELFF,TGTGCCAGCATAGGGACGGTGAACACCGGGGAGCTGTTTTTT
.,.,TRBV7-8,TRBJ1-1,CASSLGFLDTEAFF,TGTGCCAGCAGCTTAGGATTTCTGGATACTGAAGCTTTCTTT
.,.,TRBV7-2,TRBJ2-7,CASSLYSYEQYF,TGTGCCAGCAGCCTCTACTCGTACGAGCAGTACTTC
TRBD1,.,TRBV7-7,TRBJ2-1,CASSQTGYNEQFF,TGTGCTAGCAGCCAGACAGGGTACAATGAGCAGTTCTTC
TRBD1,once,TRBV27,TRBJ2-3,CASSLLLGGEAGEKDTQYF,TGTGCCAGCAGTTTACTTTTAGGGGGCGAGGCGGGCGAAAAAGATACGCAGTATTTT
TRBD1,.,TRBV2,TRBJ1-2,CASSGIRQGMNYGYTF,TGTGCCAGCAGTGGCATAAGACAGGGAATGAACTATGGCTACACCTTC
.,.,TRBV27,TRBJ2-7,CASSLLGYEQYF,TGTGCCAGCAGTTTATTAGGCTACGAGCAGTACTTC
.,few,TRBV5-1,TRBJ1-1,CASSLGQANTEAFF,TGCGCCAGCAGCTTGGGCCAGGCGAACACTGAAGCTTTCTTT
TRBD1,.,TRBV7-9,TRBJ1-1,CASRDDRGNTEAFF,TGTGCCAGCAGGGATGACAGGGGAAACACTGAAGCTTTCTTT
.,.,TRBV7-9,TRBJ2-7,CASSGLVAYEQYF,TGTGCCAGCAGCGGACTGGTGGCCTACGAGCAGTACTTC
.,once,TRBV6-5,TRBJ2-1,CASSRGVNEQFF,TGTGCCAGCAGTAGAGGGGTCAATGAGCAGTTCTTC
.,.,TRBV18,TRBJ1-2,CASSPGYTF,TGTGCCAGCTCACCCGGCTACACCTTC
.,.,TRBV7-6,TRBJ2-7,CASSLAGGSYEQYF,TGTGCCAGCAGCTTAGCGGGGGGCTCCTACGAGCAGTACTTC
.,.,TRBV2,TRBJ2-2,CASRIKSGELFF,TGTGCCAGCAGGATTAAGAGCGGGGAGCTGTTTTTT
TRBD2,.,TRBV27,TRBJ2-7,CASSLSASGHSYEQYF,TGTGCCAGCAGTTTATCCGCTAGCGGGCACTCCTACGAGCAGTACTTC